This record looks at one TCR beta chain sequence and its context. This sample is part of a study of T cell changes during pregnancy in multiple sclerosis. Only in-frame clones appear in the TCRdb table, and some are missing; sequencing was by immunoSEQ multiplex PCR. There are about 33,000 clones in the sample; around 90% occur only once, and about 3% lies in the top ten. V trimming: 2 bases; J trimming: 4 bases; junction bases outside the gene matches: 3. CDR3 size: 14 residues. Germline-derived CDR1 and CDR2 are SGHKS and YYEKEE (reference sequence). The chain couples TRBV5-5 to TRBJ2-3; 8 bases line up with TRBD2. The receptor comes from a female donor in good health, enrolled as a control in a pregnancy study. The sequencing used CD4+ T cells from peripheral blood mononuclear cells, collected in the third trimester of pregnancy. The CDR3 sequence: CASSFGGGSDTQYF. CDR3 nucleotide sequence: TGTGCCAGCAGCTTCGGCGGGGGGTCAGATACGCAGTATTTT. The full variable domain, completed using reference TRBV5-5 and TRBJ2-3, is DAGVTQSPTHLIKTRGQQVTLRCSPISGHKSVSWYQQVLGQGPQFIFQYYEKEERGRGNFPDRFSARQFPNYSSELNVNALLLGDSALYLCASSFGGGSDTQYFGPGTRLTVL.